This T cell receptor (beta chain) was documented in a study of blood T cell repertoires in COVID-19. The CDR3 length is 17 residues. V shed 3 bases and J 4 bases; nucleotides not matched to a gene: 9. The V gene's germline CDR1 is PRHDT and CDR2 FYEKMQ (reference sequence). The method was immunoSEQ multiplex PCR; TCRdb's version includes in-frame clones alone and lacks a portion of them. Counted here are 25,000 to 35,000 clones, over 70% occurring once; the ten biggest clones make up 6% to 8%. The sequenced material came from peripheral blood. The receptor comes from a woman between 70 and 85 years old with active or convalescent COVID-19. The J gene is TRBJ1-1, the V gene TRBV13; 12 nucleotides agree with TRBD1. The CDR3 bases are TGTGCCAGCAGCTTTACGCCGGGACAGGGGGCTGGCACTGAAGCTTTCTTT. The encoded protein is CASSFTPGQGAGTEAFF. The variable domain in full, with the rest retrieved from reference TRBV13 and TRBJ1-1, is AAGVIQSPRHLIKEKRETATLKCYPIPRHDTVYWYQQGPGQDPQFLISFYEKMQSDKGSIPDRFSAQQFSDYHSELNMSSLELGDSALYFCASSFTPGQGAGTEAFFGQGTRLTVV.